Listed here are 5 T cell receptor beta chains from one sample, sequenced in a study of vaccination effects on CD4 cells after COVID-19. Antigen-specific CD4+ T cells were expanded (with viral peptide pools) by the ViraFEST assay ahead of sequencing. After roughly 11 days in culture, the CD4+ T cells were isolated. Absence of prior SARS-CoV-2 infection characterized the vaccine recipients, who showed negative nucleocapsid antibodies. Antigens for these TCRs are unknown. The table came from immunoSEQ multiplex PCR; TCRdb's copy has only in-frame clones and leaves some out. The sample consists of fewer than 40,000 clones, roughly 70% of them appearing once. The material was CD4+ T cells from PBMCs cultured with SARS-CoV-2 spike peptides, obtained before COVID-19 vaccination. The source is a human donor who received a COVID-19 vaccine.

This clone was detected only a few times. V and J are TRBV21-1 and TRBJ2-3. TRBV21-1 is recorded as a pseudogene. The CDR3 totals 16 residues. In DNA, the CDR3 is TGTGCCAGCAGCAAAGAGGTCAGTTCTGGCACAGATACGCAGTATTTT. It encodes CASSKEVSSGTDTQYF.

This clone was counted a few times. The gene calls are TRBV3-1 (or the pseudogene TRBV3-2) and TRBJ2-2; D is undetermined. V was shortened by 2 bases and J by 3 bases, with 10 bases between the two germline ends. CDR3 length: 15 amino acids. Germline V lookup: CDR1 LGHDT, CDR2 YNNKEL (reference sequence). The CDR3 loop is CASSQYRSYTGELFF. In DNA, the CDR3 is TGTGCCAGCAGCCAATATCGTTCTTACACCGGGGAGCTGTTTTTT.

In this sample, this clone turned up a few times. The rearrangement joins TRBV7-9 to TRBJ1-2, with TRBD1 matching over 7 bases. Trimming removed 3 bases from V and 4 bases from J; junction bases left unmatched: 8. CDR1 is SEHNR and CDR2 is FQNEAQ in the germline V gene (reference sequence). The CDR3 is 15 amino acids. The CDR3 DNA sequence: TGTGCCAGCAGCTTTGAGACAGGGTTGGGCTATGGCTACACCTTC. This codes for CASSFETGLGYGYTF.

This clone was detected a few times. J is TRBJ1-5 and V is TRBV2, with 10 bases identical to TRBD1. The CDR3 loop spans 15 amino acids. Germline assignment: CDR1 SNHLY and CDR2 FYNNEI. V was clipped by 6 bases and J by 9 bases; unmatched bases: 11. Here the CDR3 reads CASSKPGQGIPPQHF. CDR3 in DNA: TGTGCCAGCAGCAAACCGGGACAGGGGATACCGCCCCAGCATTTT.

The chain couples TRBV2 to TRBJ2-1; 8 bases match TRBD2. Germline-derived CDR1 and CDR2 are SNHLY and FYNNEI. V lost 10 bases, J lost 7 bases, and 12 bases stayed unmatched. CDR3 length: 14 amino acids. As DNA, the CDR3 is TGTGCCACCTCGGGCCTAGCGGGTCTTAATGAGCAGTTCTTC. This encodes CATSGLAGLNEQFF.